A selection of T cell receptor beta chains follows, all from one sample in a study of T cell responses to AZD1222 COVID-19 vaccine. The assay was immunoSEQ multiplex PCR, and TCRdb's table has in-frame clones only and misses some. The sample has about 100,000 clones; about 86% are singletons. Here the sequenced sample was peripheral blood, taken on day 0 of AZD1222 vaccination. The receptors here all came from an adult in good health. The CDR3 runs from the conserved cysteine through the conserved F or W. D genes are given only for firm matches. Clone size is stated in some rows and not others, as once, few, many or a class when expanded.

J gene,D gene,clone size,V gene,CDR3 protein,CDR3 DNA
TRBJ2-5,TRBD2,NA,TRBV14,CASSQVVGGKTQYF,TGTGCCAGCAGCCAAGTTGTCGGGGGGAAGACCCAGTACTTC
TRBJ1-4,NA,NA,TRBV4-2,CASSPMGTATNEKLFF,TGTGCCAGCAGCCCTATGGGGACTGCAACTAATGAAAAACTGTTTTTT
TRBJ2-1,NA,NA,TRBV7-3,CASSLIVTAYNEQFF,TGTGCCAGCAGCCTAATAGTAACAGCCTACAATGAGCAGTTCTTC
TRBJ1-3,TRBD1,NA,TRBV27,CASSPQGVGNTIYF,TGTGCCAGCAGTCCCCAGGGGGTTGGAAACACCATATATTTT
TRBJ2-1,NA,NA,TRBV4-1,CASSQEPGRDEQFF,TGCGCCAGCAGCCAAGAACCGGGACGGGATGAGCAGTTCTTC
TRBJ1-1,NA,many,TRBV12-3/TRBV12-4,CASSLGPNTEAFF,TGTGCCAGCAGTTTAGGGCCTAACACTGAAGCTTTCTTT
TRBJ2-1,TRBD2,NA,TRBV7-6,CASSLNSGSSYNEQFF,TGTGCCAGCAGCTTGAATAGCGGGAGTAGCTACAATGAGCAGTTCTTC
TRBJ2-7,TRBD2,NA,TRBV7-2,CASSVAGARTYEQYF,TGTGCCAGCAGCGTAGCGGGGGCGCGCACCTACGAGCAGTACTTC
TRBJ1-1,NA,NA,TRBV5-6,CASSLLIPNTEAFF,TGTGCCAGCAGCCTCCTTATACCGAACACTGAAGCTTTCTTT
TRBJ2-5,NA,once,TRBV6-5,CASATGQETQYF,TGTGCCAGCGCTACAGGGCAGGAGACCCAGTACTTC
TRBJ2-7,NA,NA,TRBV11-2,CASSHGVGSYEQYF,TGTGCCAGCAGCCACGGAGTGGGTTCCTACGAGCAGTACTTC
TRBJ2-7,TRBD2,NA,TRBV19,CASSINGGLADYEQYF,TGTGCCAGTAGTATTAATGGCGGACTAGCGGACTACGAGCAGTACTTC
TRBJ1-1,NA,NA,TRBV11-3,CASSLDQRFTEAFF,TGTGCCAGCAGCTTAGATCAGCGGTTCACTGAAGCTTTCTTT
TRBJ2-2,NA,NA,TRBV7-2,CASSLVVKNTGELFF,TGTGCCAGCAGCTTAGTAGTCAAAAACACCGGGGAGCTGTTTTTT
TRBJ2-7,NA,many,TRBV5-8,CASNPRRLYYEQYF,TGTGCCAGCAATCCGCGGCGCCTATACTACGAGCAGTACTTC
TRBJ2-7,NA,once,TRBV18,CASSPAGEYEQYF,TGTGCCAGCTCACCGGCAGGGGAATACGAGCAGTACTTC
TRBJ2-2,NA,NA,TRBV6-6,CASSSTDSLTGELFF,TGTGCCAGCAGTTCCACGGACAGCCTCACCGGGGAGCTGTTTTTT
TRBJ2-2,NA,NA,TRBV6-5,CASSYLTGELFF,TGTGCCAGCAGTTACCTCACCGGGGAGCTGTTTTTT
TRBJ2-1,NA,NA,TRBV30,CAWAGPNSYNEQFF,TGTGCCTGGGCCGGGCCGAACTCCTACAATGAGCAGTTCTTC
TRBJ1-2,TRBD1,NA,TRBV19,CASSTNSRGDGYTF,TGTGCCAGTAGTACAAATTCCAGGGGGGATGGCTACACCTTC
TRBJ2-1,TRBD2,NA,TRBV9,CASSVSGGGSYNEQFF,TGTGCCAGCAGCGTAAGCGGGGGGGGCTCCTACAATGAGCAGTTCTTC
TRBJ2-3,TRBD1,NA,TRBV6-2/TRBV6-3,CASSYSYGTGSRPSTQYF,TGTGCCAGCAGTTACTCATATGGGACAGGGAGCAGACCTTCAACGCAGTATTTT
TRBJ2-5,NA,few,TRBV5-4,CASSTPGERQETQYF,TGTGCCAGCAGCACACCAGGCGAACGACAAGAGACCCAGTACTTC
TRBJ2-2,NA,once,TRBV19,CASSRDGFNTGELFF,TGTGCCAGTAGTCGGGACGGATTTAACACCGGGGAGCTGTTTTTT
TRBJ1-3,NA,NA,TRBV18,CASSPPASGNTIYF,TGTGCCAGCTCACCCCCAGCTTCTGGAAACACCATATATTTT
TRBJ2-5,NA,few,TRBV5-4,CASSWPQETQYF,TGTGCCAGCAGCTGGCCTCAAGAGACCCAGTACTTC
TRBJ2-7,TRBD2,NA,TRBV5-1,CASSLVSSGSEEQYF,TGCGCCAGCAGCTTGGTGAGTAGCGGGAGTGAAGAGCAGTACTTC
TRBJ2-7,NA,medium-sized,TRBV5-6,CASSSTNLLTLEWEEQYF,TGTGCCAGCAGCTCGACGAATCTCTTGACACTCGAATGGGAGGAGCAGTACTTC
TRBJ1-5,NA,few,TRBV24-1,CATSDEQNNQPQHF,TGTGCCACCAGTGACGAACAGAACAATCAGCCCCAGCATTTT
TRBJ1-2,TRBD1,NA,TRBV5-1,CASSAGGQDHYGYTF,TGCGCCAGCAGCGCGGGGGGACAGGACCACTATGGCTACACCTTC
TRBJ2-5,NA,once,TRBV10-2,CASSVGGQETQYF,TGCGCCAGCAGTGTCGGGGGTCAAGAGACCCAGTACTTC
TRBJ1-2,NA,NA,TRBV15,CATSTGSGREGYTF,TGTGCCACCAGCACAGGATCCGGGCGGGAAGGCTACACCTTC
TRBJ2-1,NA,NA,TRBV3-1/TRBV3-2,CASGVWTPSSYNEQFF,TGTGCCAGCGGTGTGTGGACGCCGAGTTCCTACAATGAGCAGTTCTTC
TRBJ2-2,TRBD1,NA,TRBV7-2,CASRRDRANTGELFF,TGTGCCAGCAGACGTGACAGGGCGAACACCGGGGAGCTGTTTTTT
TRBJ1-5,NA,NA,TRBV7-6,CASSSGASNSNQPQHF,TGTGCCAGCAGCTCGGGGGCCAGCAATAGCAATCAGCCCCAGCATTTT
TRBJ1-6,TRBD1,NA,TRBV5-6,CASSLRQGLAALNSPLHF,TGTGCCAGCAGCTTGCGACAGGGGCTTGCGGCCCTTAATTCACCCCTCCACTTT
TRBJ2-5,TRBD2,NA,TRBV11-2,CASSLSPGSGKSTQYF,TGTGCCAGCAGCTTAAGCCCAGGCAGCGGGAAGTCGACCCAGTACTTC
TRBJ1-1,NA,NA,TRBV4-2,CASSQGQLNTEAFF,TGTGCCAGCAGCCAAGGGCAGCTAAACACTGAAGCTTTCTTT
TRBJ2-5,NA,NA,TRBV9,CASSVVGAPQETQYF,TGTGCCAGCAGCGTAGTGGGGGCCCCCCAGGAGACCCAGTACTTC
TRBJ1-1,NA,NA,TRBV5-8,CATSQNTEAFF,TGTGCCACCAGCCAGAACACTGAAGCTTTCTTT
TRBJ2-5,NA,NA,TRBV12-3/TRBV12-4,CASSLSKETQYF,TGTGCCAGCAGTTTAAGTAAAGAGACCCAGTACTTC
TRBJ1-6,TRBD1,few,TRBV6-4,CASSDGTGGTPLHF,TGTGCCAGCAGTGACGGGACAGGGGGCACACCCCTCCACTTT
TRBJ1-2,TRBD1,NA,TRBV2,CASMRGTGELSGYTF,TGTGCCAGCATGAGGGGGACAGGAGAGTTGAGTGGCTACACCTTC
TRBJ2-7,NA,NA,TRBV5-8,CASSHGGRGEQYF,TGTGCCAGCAGTCATGGGGGACGGGGTGAGCAGTACTTC
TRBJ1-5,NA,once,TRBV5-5,CASSSGNQPQHF,TGTGCCAGCAGCTCTGGGAATCAGCCCCAGCATTTT
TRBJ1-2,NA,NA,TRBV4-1,CASSQGTGIAYGYTF,TGCGCCAGCAGCCAAGGGACCGGGATAGCTTATGGCTACACCTTC
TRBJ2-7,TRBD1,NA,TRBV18,CASSIRQGDYEQYF,TGTGCCAGCTCAATCAGACAGGGTGACTACGAGCAGTACTTC
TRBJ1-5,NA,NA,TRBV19,CASMSSLRWNQPQHF,TGTGCCAGTATGAGCAGTCTAAGGTGGAATCAGCCCCAGCATTTT
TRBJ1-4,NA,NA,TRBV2,CASIGTGNEKLFF,TGTGCCAGCATTGGGACGGGTAATGAAAAACTGTTTTTT
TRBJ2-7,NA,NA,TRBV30,CACPGLYEQYF,TGTGCCTGCCCGGGACTTTACGAGCAGTACTTC
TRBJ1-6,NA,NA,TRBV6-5,CASSPDKDSPLHF,TGTGCCAGCAGCCCAGATAAAGATTCACCCCTCCACTTT
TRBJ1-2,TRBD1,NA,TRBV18,CASFIRDRDYGYTF,TGTGCCAGCTTCATCCGGGACAGGGACTATGGCTACACCTTC
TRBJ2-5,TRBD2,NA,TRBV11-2,CASSLGVAGGYETQYF,TGTGCCAGCAGCTTAGGGGTAGCGGGGGGGTATGAGACCCAGTACTTC
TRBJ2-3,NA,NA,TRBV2,CASQILTDTQYF,TGTGCCTCACAGATCCTCACAGATACGCAGTATTTT
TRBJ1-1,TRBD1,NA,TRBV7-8,CASSFGDRDTEAFF,TGTGCCAGCAGCTTCGGCGACAGGGACACTGAAGCTTTCTTT
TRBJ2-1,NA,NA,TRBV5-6,CASSGGSSYNEQFF,TGTGCCAGCAGCGGGGGTAGCTCCTACAATGAGCAGTTCTTC
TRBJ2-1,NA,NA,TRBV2,CASHPQGYNEQFF,TGTGCCAGCCACCCTCAGGGTTACAATGAGCAGTTCTTC
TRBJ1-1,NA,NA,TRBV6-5,CASSSRTSTEAFF,TGTGCCAGCAGTTCCCGCACTTCCACTGAAGCTTTCTTT
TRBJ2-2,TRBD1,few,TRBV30,CAWRATGAHTGELFF,TGTGCCTGGAGAGCCACAGGGGCCCACACCGGGGAGCTGTTTTTT
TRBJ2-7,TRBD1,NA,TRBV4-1,CASSQGTGGTYEQYF,TGCGCCAGCAGCCAGGGGACAGGGGGTACCTACGAGCAGTACTTC